A single sample gave rise to the 22 T cell receptor beta chains below, sequenced in a study of T cell changes during pregnancy in multiple sclerosis. Assay: immunoSEQ multiplex PCR; the TCRdb copy retains only in-frame clones and omits some. The table records tens of thousands of clones, 85% to 90% of them present only once. Sequenced material: CD4+ T cells from peripheral blood mononuclear cells, taken in the first trimester of pregnancy. The receptors derive from a female donor with multiple sclerosis, enrolled in a pregnancy study.

The V call is TRBV19, the J call TRBJ1-1, with unresolved D. The CDR3 sequence is 16 residues long. V was clipped by 0 bases and J by 1 base, with 12 bases between them. Germline V CDR1 and CDR2: LNHDA, SQIVND (reference sequence). In DNA form, the CDR3 reads TGTGCCAGTAGTATAGACCACTCGACTGCGAACACTGAAGCTTTCTTT. Protein product: CASSIDHSTANTEAFF.

The chain joins TRBV5-1 to TRBJ2-3; TRBD2 agrees at 8 bases. V lost 4 bases to trimming and J lost 3 bases; unmatched junction nucleotides: 7. This CDR3 is 15 amino acids long. The germline V gene has CDR1 SGHRS and CDR2 YFSETQ. The CDR3, as DNA: TGCGCCAGCAGCAACGGGGGGGATCGAACAGATACGCAGTATTTT. The encoded protein is CASSNGGDRTDTQYF.

The J gene is TRBJ2-5, the V gene TRBV7-6; 7 bases are shared with TRBD1. The CDR3 sequence is 16 residues long. V gave up 6 bases and J gave up 5 bases; unmatched junction bases: 15. Germline V gene sequence: CDR1 SGHVS, CDR2 FNYEAQ. CDR3: CASSGKDRARRETQYF. The CDR3 DNA reads as TGTGCCAGCAGTGGAAAAGACAGGGCCCGCCGTGAGACCCAGTACTTC.

V and J are TRBV27 and TRBJ2-1, with D maybe TRBD1 (5 bases). Trimming removed 6 bases at V and 10 bases at J, with 13 bases between. This CDR3 is built from 12 residues. CDR1 MNHEY and CDR2 SMNVEV come from the germline V gene (reference sequence). This CDR3 is CASSLRAGEQFF. CDR3 in DNA: TGTGCCAGCAGCCTCAGGGCTGGGGAGCAGTTCTTC.

This clone was seen once. The chain joins TRBV5-1 to TRBJ1-1, with D possibly TRBD1 on 5 matching bases. The V gene's germline CDR1 is SGHRS and CDR2 YFSETQ. Trimming removed 3 bases from V and 5 bases from J, with 11 bases in between. The CDR3 runs 13 residues. This CDR3 reads CASSSRQQTEAFF. In DNA form, the CDR3 reads TGCGCCAGCAGCTCCAGACAGCAGACTGAAGCTTTCTTT.

The chain carries TRBV2 and TRBJ2-1, with 10 bases aligning to TRBD2. The CDR3 covers 14 residues. The V and J ends lost 7 bases and 8 bases, in that order; junction bases with no gene match: 8. CDR1 is SNHLY and CDR2 is FYNNEI in the germline V gene. The DNA for the CDR3 is TGTGCCAGCAAAATGCTAGCGGGAGTTGATGAGCAGTTCTTC. This sequence encodes CASKMLAGVDEQFF.

The chain links TRBV9 to TRBJ2-2, with D maybe TRBD1 (6 bases). Germline lookup yields CDR1 SGDLS and CDR2 YYNGEE. CDR3 length equals 14 residues. The V end was cut by 3 bases, the J end by 6 bases, with 12 bases between. CDR3 DNA: TGTGCCAGCAGCGCCTCCAGGGGTCCCGGGGAGCTGTTTTTT. It translates to CASSASRGPGELFF.

The rearrangement uses TRBV6-5 and TRBJ2-3; D is perhaps TRBD2 (5 bases). Trimming removed 6 bases at V and 8 bases at J, with 12 bases between. The CDR3 consists of 12 residues. Per germline, CDR1 MNHEY and CDR2 SVGAGI. The CDR3 sequence: CASSPSAGTQYF. The CDR3 region has the DNA TGTGCCAGCAGCCCATCGGCGGGTACGCAGTATTTT.

This clone was detected once. The V gene is TRBV6-5, the J gene TRBJ2-1, with 7 bases identical to TRBD1. Germline CDR1 and CDR2: MNHEY and SVGAGI. The CDR3 is 15 residues long. Unmatched junction bases numbered 12, after V lost 7 bases and J lost 6 bases. The CDR3: CASIPDRVYGNEQFF. The DNA of the CDR3 is TGTGCCAGCATCCCTGACAGGGTCTATGGCAATGAGCAGTTCTTC.

The chain employs TRBV2 and TRBJ2-7; 11 positions agree with TRBD2. CDR3 size: 17 residues. Per germline, CDR1 SNHLY and CDR2 FYNNEI. V was pared by 4 bases and J by 0 bases, with 8 bases of the junction left unmatched. The CDR3 spells CASSAPTSGSDSYEQYF. The CDR3 DNA sequence: TGTGCCAGCAGTGCTCCCACTAGCGGGAGTGACTCCTACGAGCAGTACTTC.

This sequence joins TRBV5-1 and TRBJ2-5; 8 bases fit TRBD1. The germline V gene has CDR1 SGHRS and CDR2 YFSETQ. The trim removed 0 bases at V and 3 bases at J, leaving 7 bases unmatched. The CDR3 extends over 16 amino acids. In nucleotides, the CDR3 is TGCGCCAGCAGCTTGGTCCCCGGACAGGGAAAAGAGACCCAGTACTTC. Its translation is CASSLVPGQGKETQYF.

The chain carries TRBV5-5 and TRBJ2-7; D might be TRBD1 (5 bases). Germline loops: CDR1 SGHKS, CDR2 YYEKEE (reference sequence). V was pared by 0 bases and J by 3 bases, with 7 bases between. CDR3 length: 13 residues. As DNA, the CDR3 is TGTGCCAGCAGCTTGGCCCAGGGCTACGAGCAGTACTTC. Its translation: CASSLAQGYEQYF.

The chain recombines TRBV29-1 with TRBJ2-5; 10 nucleotides line up with TRBD1. The CDR3 covers 16 residues. The V gene end was trimmed by 4 bases and the J gene end by 4 bases; junction bases not matched to a gene: 12. Germline-derived CDR1 and CDR2 are SQVTM and ANQGSEA. The CDR3 is CSVGTGTGVKRETQYF. The DNA of the CDR3 is TGCAGCGTTGGTACCGGGACAGGGGTCAAGAGAGAGACCCAGTACTTC. The full variable domain, its missing parts supplied by reference TRBV29-1 and TRBJ2-5, is SAVISQKPSRDICQRGTSLTIQCQVDSQVTMMFWYRQQPGQSLTLIATANQGSEATYESGFVIDKFPISRPNLTFSTLTVSNMSPEDSSIYLCSVGTGTGVKRETQYFGPGTRLLVL.

V is TRBV7-6 and J is TRBJ2-3, with D hard to call. Looked up from germline, CDR1 is SGHVS and CDR2 is FNYEAQ. Trimming left V 3 bases short and J 2 bases short, with 3 bases between. The CDR3 extends over 12 amino acids. The CDR3, as DNA: TGTGCCAGCAGCTTCTTCACAGATACGCAGTATTTT. This translates into CASSFFTDTQYF.

The gene calls are TRBV9 and TRBJ2-3; D not resolved. CDR3 length: 14 amino acids. Trimming took off 0 bases at V and 6 bases at J, with 11 bases between the two ends. Germline CDR1 is SGDLS and CDR2 is YYNGEE. The CDR3 nucleotides read TGTGCCAGCAGCGTAGCTACTCCGAGGGATACGCAGTATTTT. Protein product: CASSVATPRDTQYF.

This clone was seen a single time. This rearrangement joins TRBV27 to TRBJ2-7; 10 bases are shared with TRBD1. Germline V gene data show CDR1 as MNHEY and CDR2 as SMNVEV (reference sequence). V lost 3 bases and J lost 2; bases outside the gene matches: 7. This CDR3 is built from 16 residues. CDR3 nucleotides: TGTGCCAGCAGTTTTTCAGCCGGGACAGGGGCCTACGAGCAGTACTTC. Amino acid sequence: CASSFSAGTGAYEQYF.

The chain is built from TRBV2 and TRBJ2-7, with 8 bases that match TRBD2. Losses at the gene ends were 10 bases for V and 2 bases for J; bases not matched to a gene: 10. This CDR3 spans 14 amino acids. Germline V gene sequence: CDR1 SNHLY, CDR2 FYNNEI. CDR3 DNA: TGTGCCACCGGAACCGGGACTAGGGCCTACGAGCAGTACTTC. Translating it yields CATGTGTRAYEQYF. The complete variable domain, with remaining parts taken from reference TRBV2 and TRBJ2-7, reads EPEVTQTPSHQVTQMGQEVILRCVPISNHLYFYWYRQILGQKVEFLVSFYNNEISEKSEIFDDQFSVERPDGSNFTLKIRSTKLEDSAMYFCATGTGTRAYEQYFGPGTRLTVT.

This chain uses TRBV5-4 with TRBJ1-3; D is undetermined. V lost 0 bases, J lost 0 bases, and 10 bases lay in between. Germline assignment: CDR1 SGHNT and CDR2 YYREEE (reference sequence). This CDR3 comprises 16 residues. The CDR3 sequence: CASSLDSKISGNTIYF. The DNA of the CDR3 is TGTGCCAGCAGCTTGGACAGCAAGATCTCTGGAAACACCATATATTTT.

V gene TRBV28 combines with J gene TRBJ2-3, with 8 positions matching TRBD1. V was clipped by 4 bases and J by 1 base; unmatched bases: 1. Germline values: CDR1 MDHEN, CDR2 SYDVKM. This CDR3 comprises 14 residues. The CDR3 coding sequence is TGTGCCAGCAGTTCCAGGGGGCGCACAGATACGCAGTATTTT. Amino acids: CASSSRGRTDTQYF.

The chain joins TRBV2 to TRBJ1-1; 7 nucleotides align to TRBD1. Looked up from germline, CDR1 is SNHLY and CDR2 is FYNNEI. J was trimmed by 6 bases and V by 3 bases; bases with no gene match: 7. The CDR3 sequence is 14 residues long. DNA of the CDR3: TGTGCCAGCAGTGACCGACAGGGAATACCTGAAGCTTTCTTT. It encodes CASSDRQGIPEAFF.

This clone is a singleton in its sample. This chain links TRBV28 with TRBJ2-1; D call uncertain. This CDR3 has 15 residues. Per the germline V gene, CDR1 is MDHEN and CDR2 is SYDVKM. Trimming took off 3 bases at V and 1 base at J, with 10 bases between the two ends. CDR3 sequence: CASSFGGMSYNEQFF. The DNA of the CDR3 is TGTGCCAGCAGTTTCGGCGGTATGTCCTACAATGAGCAGTTCTTC.

The chain joins TRBV11-1 to TRBJ2-1, with 14 positions matching TRBD2. The V gene end was trimmed by 5 bases and the J gene end by 9 bases; junction bases not matched to a gene: 12. The CDR3 totals 17 residues. In germline, CDR1 is SGHAT, CDR2 FQDESV (reference sequence). Written as DNA, the CDR3 is TGTGCCAGCAGCAGTGGACTAGCGGGGGGAGGAGGGGGTGAGCAGTTCTTC. It encodes CASSSGLAGGGGGEQFF.